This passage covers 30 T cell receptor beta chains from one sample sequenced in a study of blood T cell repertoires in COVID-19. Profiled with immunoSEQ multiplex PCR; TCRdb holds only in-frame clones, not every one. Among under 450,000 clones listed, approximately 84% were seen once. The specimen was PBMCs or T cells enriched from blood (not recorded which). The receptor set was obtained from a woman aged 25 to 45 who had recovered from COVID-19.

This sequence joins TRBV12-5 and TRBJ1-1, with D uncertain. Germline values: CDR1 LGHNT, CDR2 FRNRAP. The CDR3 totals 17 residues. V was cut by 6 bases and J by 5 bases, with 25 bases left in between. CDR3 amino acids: CASGIEASGAGGTEAFF. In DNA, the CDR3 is TGTGCTAGTGGGATTGAGGCCTCCGGAGCGGGAGGAACTGAAGCTTTCTTT.

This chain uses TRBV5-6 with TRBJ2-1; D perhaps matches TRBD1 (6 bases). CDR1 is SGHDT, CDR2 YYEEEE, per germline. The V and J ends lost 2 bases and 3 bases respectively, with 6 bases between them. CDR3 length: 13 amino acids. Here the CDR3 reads CASSLGGYNEQFF. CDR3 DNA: TGTGCCAGCAGCTTAGGGGGCTACAATGAGCAGTTCTTC. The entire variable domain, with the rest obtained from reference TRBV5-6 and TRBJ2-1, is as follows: DAGVTQSPTHLIKTRGQQVTLRCSPKSGHDTVSWYQQALGQGPQFIFQYYEEEERQRGNFPDRFSGHQFPNYSSELNVNALLLGDSALYLCASSLGGYNEQFFGPGTRLTVL.

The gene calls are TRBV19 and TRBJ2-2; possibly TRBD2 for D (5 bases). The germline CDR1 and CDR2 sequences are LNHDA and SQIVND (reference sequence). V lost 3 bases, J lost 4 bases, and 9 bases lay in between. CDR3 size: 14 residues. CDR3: CASSIRRSTGELFF. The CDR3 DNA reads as TGTGCCAGTAGTATCAGGAGGAGCACCGGGGAGCTGTTTTTT.

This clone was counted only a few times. The CDR3 spells CASSQDQDRGSGGAFF. The CDR3 coding sequence is TGTGCCAGCAGCCAAGATCAGGACAGGGGAAGTGGTGGAGCTTTCTTT. The rearrangement links TRBV7-9 to TRBJ1-1; 9 bases are a match to TRBD1. The V gene end was trimmed by 5 bases and the J gene end by 10 bases; junction bases not matched to a gene: 17. In germline, CDR1 is SEHNR, CDR2 FQNEAQ (reference sequence). The CDR3 runs 16 residues.

CDR3 in DNA: TGTGCCAGCAGCTTAATGAGGACAGGGGTCTATGGCTACACCTTC. It yields the protein CASSLMRTGVYGYTF. This chain uses TRBV11-2 with TRBJ1-2; 9 nucleotides line up with TRBD1. Germline V gives CDR1 SGHAT, CDR2 FQNNGV. CDR3 size: 15 residues. V lost 2 bases to trimming and J lost 4 bases; unmatched junction nucleotides: 5.

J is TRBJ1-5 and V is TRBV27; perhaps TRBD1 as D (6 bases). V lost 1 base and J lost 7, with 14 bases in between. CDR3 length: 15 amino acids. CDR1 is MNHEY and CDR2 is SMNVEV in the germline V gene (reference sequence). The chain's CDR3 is CASSLWWGRGQPQHF. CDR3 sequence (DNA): TGTGCCAGCAGTTTATGGTGGGGGCGCGGGCAGCCCCAGCATTTT.

The CDR3 region has the DNA TGTGCCAGCAGCCCCGCCCCGGGACAGGGGGATGGGCAGTACTTC. This codes for CASSPAPGQGDGQYF. This chain joins TRBV7-3 and TRBJ2-7; 11 bases are shared with TRBD1. This CDR3 is built from 15 residues. The V gene's germline CDR1 is SGHTA and CDR2 FQGTGA. Trimming took 5 bases from V and 9 from J; bases not matched to a gene: 12. The whole variable domain, filled in from reference TRBV7-3 and TRBJ2-7, reads GAGVSQTPSNKVTEKGKYVELRCDPISGHTALYWYRQSLGQGPEFLIYFQGTGAADDSGLPNDRFFAVRPEGSVSTLKIQRTERGDSAVYLCASSPAPGQGDGQYFGPGTRLTVT.

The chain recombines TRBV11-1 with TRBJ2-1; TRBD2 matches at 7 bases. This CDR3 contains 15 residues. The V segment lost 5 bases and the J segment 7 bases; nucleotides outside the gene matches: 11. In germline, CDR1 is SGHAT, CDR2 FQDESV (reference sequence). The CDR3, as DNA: TGTGCCAGCAGCCTTAGCGGGTACCTCCTGAATGAGCAGTTCTTC. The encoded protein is CASSLSGYLLNEQFF.

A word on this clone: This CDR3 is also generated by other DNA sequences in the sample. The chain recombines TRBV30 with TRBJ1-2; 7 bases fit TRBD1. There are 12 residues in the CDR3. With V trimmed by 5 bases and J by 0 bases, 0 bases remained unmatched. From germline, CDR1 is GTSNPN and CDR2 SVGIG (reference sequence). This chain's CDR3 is CAWDRANYGYTF. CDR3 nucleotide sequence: TGTGCCTGGGACAGGGCTAACTATGGCTACACCTTC.

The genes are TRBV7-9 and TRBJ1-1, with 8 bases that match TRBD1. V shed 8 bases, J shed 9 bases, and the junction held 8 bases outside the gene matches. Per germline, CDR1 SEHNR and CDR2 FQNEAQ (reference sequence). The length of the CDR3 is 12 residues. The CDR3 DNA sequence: TGTGCCAGCTTAAGGGGGACAGGCCAAGCTTTCTTT. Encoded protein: CASLRGTGQAFF.

CDR3 DNA: TGTGCCAGCAGCTTAGCGGCGGGGGGCGACACTGAAGCTTTCTTT. It translates to CASSLAAGGDTEAFF. The V call is TRBV7-2, the J call TRBJ1-1; D might be TRBD1 (6 bases). The CDR3 runs 15 residues. Per germline, CDR1 SGHTA and CDR2 FQGNSA. V lost 0 bases to trimming and J lost 3 bases, with 11 bases between them.

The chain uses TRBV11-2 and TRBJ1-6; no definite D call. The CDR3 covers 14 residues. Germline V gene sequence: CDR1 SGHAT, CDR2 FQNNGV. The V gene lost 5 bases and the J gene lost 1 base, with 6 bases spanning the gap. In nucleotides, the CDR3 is TGTGCCAGCAGCGAAGAGTCCTATAATTCACCCCTCCACTTT. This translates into CASSEESYNSPLHF.

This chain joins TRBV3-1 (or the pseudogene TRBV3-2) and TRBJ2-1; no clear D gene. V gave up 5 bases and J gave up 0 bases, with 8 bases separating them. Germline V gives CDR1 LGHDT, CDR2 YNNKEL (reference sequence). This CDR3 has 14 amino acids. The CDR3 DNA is TGTGCCAGCAGCTATCGTTCCTCCTACAATGAGCAGTTCTTC. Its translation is CASSYRSSYNEQFF.

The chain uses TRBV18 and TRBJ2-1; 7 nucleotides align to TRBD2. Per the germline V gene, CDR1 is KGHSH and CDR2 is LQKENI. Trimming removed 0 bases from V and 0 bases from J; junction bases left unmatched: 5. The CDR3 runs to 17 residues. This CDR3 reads CASSPPNGGSSYNEQFF. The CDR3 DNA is TGTGCCAGCTCACCACCGAATGGCGGGAGCTCCTACAATGAGCAGTTCTTC.

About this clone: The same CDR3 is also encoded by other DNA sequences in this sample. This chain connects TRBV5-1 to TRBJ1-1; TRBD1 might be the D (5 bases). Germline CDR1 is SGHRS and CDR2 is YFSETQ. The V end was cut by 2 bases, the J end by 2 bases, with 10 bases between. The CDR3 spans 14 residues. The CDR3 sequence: CASSLSQGNTEAFF. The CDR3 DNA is TGCGCCAGCAGCTTAAGCCAGGGCAACACTGAAGCTTTCTTT.

CDR3 DNA: TGTGCCATCAGTGTAACAAGCGGGAGCGAAGAGACCCAGTACTTC. Protein product: CAISVTSGSEETQYF. The chain has TRBV10-3 and TRBJ2-5, with 8 bases lining up with TRBD2. The V gene's germline CDR1 is ENHRY and CDR2 SYGVKD. The CDR3 sequence is 15 residues long. Trimming at V came to 4 bases and at J to 3 bases, leaving 7 bases not matched to a gene.

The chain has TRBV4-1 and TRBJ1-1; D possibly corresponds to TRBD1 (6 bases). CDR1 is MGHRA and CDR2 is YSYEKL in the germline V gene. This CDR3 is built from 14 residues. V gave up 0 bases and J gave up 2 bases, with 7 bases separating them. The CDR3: CASSQEQGNTEAFF. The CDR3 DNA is TGCGCCAGCAGCCAAGAACAGGGTAACACTGAAGCTTTCTTT.

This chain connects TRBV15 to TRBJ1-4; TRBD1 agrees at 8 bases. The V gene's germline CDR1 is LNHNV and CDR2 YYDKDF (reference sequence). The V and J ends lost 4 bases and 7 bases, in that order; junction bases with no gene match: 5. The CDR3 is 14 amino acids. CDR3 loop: CATSIRGRSEKLFF. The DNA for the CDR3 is TGTGCCACCAGCATCAGGGGGCGGTCTGAAAAACTGTTTTTT.

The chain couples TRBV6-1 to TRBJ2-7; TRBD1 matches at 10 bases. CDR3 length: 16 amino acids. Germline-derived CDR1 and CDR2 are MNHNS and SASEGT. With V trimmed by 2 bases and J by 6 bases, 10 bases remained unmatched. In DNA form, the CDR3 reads TGTGCCAGCAGTGAACCGCTCGGGACAGGGGCGATCGAGCAGTACTTC. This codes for CASSEPLGTGAIEQYF.

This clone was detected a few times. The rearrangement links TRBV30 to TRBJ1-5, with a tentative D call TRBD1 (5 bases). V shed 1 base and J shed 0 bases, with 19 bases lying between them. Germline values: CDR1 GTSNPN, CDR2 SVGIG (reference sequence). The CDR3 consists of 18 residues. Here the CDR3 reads CAWSGGRLGQGSNQPQHF. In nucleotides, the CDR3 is TGTGCCTGGAGTGGAGGGAGGTTGGGTCAGGGTAGCAATCAGCCCCAGCATTTT.

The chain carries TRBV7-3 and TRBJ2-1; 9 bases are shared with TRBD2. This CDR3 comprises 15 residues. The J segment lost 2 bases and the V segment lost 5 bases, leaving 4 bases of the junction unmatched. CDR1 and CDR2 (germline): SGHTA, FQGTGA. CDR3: CASSQTSGPYNEQFF. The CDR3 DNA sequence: TGTGCCAGCAGCCAGACTAGCGGCCCCTACAATGAGCAGTTCTTC.

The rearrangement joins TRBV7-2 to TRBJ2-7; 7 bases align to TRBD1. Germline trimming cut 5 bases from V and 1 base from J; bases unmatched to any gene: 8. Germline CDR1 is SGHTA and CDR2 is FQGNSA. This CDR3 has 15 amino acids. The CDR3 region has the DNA TGTGCCAGCAGCCCAGGGGGTTGGTCGTCCTACGAGCAGTACTTC. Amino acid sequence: CASSPGGWSSYEQYF.

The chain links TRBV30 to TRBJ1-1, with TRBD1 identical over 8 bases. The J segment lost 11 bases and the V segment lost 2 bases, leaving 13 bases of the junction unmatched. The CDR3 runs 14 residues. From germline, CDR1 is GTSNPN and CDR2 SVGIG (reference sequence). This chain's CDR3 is CAWSMGQAARGAFF. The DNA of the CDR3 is TGTGCCTGGAGTATGGGACAGGCCGCAAGAGGGGCTTTCTTT.

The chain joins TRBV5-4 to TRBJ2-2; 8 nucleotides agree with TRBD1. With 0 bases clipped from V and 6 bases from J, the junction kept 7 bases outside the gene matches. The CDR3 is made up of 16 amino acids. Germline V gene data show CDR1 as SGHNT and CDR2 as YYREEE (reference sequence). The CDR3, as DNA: TGTGCCAGCAGCTTGGGCGTACAGGGGGATGCCGGGGAGCTGTTTTTT. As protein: CASSLGVQGDAGELFF.

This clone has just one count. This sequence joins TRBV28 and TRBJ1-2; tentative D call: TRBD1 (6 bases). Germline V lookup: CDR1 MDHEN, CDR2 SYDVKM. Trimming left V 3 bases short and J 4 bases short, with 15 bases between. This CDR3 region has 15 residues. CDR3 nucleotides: TGTGCCAGCAGTTTTTTAACAGGGTTGGTCTATGGCTACACCTTC. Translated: CASSFLTGLVYGYTF.

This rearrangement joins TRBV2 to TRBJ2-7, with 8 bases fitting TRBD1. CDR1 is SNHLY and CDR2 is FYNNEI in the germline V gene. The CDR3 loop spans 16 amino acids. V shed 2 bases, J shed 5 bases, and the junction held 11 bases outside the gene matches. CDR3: CASSESVGTGKDEQYF. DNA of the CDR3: TGTGCCAGCAGTGAATCCGTGGGGACAGGAAAAGACGAGCAGTACTTC.

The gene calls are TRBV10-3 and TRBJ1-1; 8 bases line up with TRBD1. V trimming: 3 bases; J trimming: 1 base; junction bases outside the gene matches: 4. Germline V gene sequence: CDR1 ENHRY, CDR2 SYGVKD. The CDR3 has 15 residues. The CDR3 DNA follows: TGTGCCATCAGTGAAAGGACAGGGTCGAACACTGAAGCTTTCTTT. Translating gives CAISERTGSNTEAFF.

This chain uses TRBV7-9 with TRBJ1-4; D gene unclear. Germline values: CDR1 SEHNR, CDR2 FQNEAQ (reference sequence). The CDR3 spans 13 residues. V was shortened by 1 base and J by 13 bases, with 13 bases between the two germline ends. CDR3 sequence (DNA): TGTGCCAGCAGCTTAGGGTTGGAGGGAGGACTGTTTTTT. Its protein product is CASSLGLEGGLFF.

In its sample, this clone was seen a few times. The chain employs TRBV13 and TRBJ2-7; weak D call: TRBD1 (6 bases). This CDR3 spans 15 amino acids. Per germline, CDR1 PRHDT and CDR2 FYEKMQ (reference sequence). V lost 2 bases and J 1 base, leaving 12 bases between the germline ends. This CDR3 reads CASSLTPDRSYEQYF. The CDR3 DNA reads TGTGCCAGCAGCTTAACCCCGGACAGATCCTACGAGCAGTACTTC.

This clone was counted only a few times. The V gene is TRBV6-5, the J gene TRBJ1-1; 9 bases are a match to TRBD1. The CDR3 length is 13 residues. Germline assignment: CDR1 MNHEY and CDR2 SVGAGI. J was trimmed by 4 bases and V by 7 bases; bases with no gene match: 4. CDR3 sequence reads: CASIGQGSTEAFF. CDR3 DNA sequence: TGTGCCAGCATTGGACAGGGGAGCACTGAAGCTTTCTTT.